These 20 T cell receptor beta chains originate from one sample sequenced in a study of shared clonotypes between healthy human individuals. TCRdb keeps only in-frame clones here, not all; method: immunoSEQ multiplex PCR. The table includes about 510,000 clones, approximately 79% detected once. The material sequenced was PBMCs. The receptors shown here come from a woman in her forties in good health. Some clones in this sample may be carry-over from other donors' samples.

The CDR3 loop is CASSLLLAGRYEQYF. CDR3 bases: TGTGCCAGCAGCTTACTCCTAGCGGGACGCTACGAGCAGTACTTC. This chain joins TRBV11-2 and TRBJ2-7; 9 bases match TRBD2. This CDR3 spans 15 amino acids. The germline V gene encodes CDR1 SGHAT and CDR2 FQNNGV. The J segment lost 3 bases and the V segment lost 2 bases, leaving 5 bases of the junction unmatched.

This rearrangement joins TRBV4-2 to TRBJ2-1; D not certain. CDR3 length: 12 amino acids. Germline V gene sequence: CDR1 LGHNA, CDR2 YNFKEQ. The germline V and J ends were trimmed by 0 bases and 8 bases, with 5 bases remaining between them. The CDR3 DNA reads as TGTGCCAGCAGCCAAGAGTCCCATGAGCAGTTCTTC. Its translation is CASSQESHEQFF.

CDR3 amino acids: CASSRDRTYEKLFF. The CDR3, as DNA: TGTGCCAGCAGCCGGGACAGGACTTATGAAAAACTGTTTTTT. V usage is TRBV5-5 and J usage is TRBJ1-4; the match to TRBD1 covers 8 bases. With 4 bases clipped from V and 6 bases from J, the junction kept 5 bases outside the gene matches. CDR1 and CDR2 from the germline V gene are SGHKS and YYEKEE (reference sequence). This CDR3 is built from 14 residues.

The rearrangement uses TRBV6-1 and TRBJ1-3, with D perhaps matching TRBD1 (5 bases). The CDR3 extends over 15 amino acids. With 4 bases removed from V and 1 base from J, the gap between germline ends came to 11 bases. Germline CDR1 MNHNS, CDR2 SASEGT. The CDR3 loop is CASSVGTGSGNTIYF. DNA of the CDR3: TGTGCCAGCAGTGTGGGAACAGGATCTGGAAACACCATATATTTT.

This clone has a handful of counts. V usage is TRBV30 and J usage is TRBJ1-1; D is uncertain. This CDR3 spans 14 amino acids. Looked up from germline, CDR1 is GTSNPN and CDR2 is SVGIG (reference sequence). V was clipped by 2 bases and J by 4 bases, with 14 bases between them. As DNA, the CDR3 is TGTGCCTGGAGTCCCGGACGGTTAGGCACTGAAGCTTTCTTT. This gives the protein CAWSPGRLGTEAFF.

The chain has TRBV5-8 and TRBJ2-3; 7 positions agree with TRBD1. The CDR3 is made up of 15 amino acids. Germline CDR1 reads SGHTS; CDR2 reads YDEGEE. The V and J ends lost 0 bases and 1 base, in that order; junction bases with no gene match: 2. The CDR3 DNA sequence: TGTGCCAGCAGCTTGGGAAGGGGGCGCACAGATACGCAGTATTTT. Its protein is CASSLGRGRTDTQYF.

This chain joins TRBV18 and TRBJ2-7; D gene unclear. The V end was cut by 0 bases, the J end by 1 base, with 10 bases between. The CDR3 runs 15 residues. Germline V gives CDR1 KGHSH, CDR2 LQKENI. The DNA for the CDR3 is TGTGCCAGCTCACCACCGGTAGGTCATTCCTACGAGCAGTACTTC. It yields the protein CASSPPVGHSYEQYF.

The V and J genes are TRBV7-3 and TRBJ2-3, with 9 bases lining up with TRBD1. V shed 5 bases, J shed 0 bases, and the junction held 3 bases outside the gene matches. CDR1 SGHTA and CDR2 FQGTGA come from the germline V gene. The CDR3 has 15 residues. The CDR3 spells CASSRGTGSTDTQYF. In nucleotides, the CDR3 is TGTGCCAGCAGCAGGGGGACAGGGAGCACAGATACGCAGTATTTT.

Concerning this clone: At one of its ends the junction is not consistent with the germline gene, which may arise from a read error. This chain uses TRBV15 with TRBJ2-4; D ambiguous. This CDR3 is built from 12 residues. CDR1 LNHNV and CDR2 YYDKDF come from the germline V gene (reference sequence). The CDR3 region has the DNA TGTGCCACCAGCAGAGATCACGGACCACGGGACTTC. It specifies CATSRDHGPRDF.

This clone appeared once. The chain carries TRBV5-1 and TRBJ2-1; maybe TRBD2 (6 bases). The CDR3 loop spans 15 amino acids. The V and J ends lost 4 bases and 4 bases respectively, with 15 bases between them. CDR1 and CDR2 (germline): SGHRS, YFSETQ. CDR3 DNA sequence: TGCGCCAGCAGCCCCCGTGGGGCGGGGTACAATGAGCAGTTCTTC. It translates to CASSPRGAGYNEQFF.

The CDR3, as DNA: TGCGCCAGCAGCTTGTGGCAGCTGAGCTCTGGAAACACCATATATTTT. Translated, it gives CASSLWQLSSGNTIYF. The chain carries TRBV5-1 and TRBJ1-3, with D unclear. From germline, CDR1 is SGHRS and CDR2 YFSETQ. Between the trimmed V and J ends, which lost 1 base and 0 bases, there was a span of 11 bases. CDR3 length: 16 residues.

The rearrangement links TRBV5-1 to TRBJ2-7, with D possibly being TRBD1 (5 bases). The V end was cut by 0 bases, the J end by 7 bases, with 14 bases between. The CDR3 sequence is 14 residues long. Looked up from germline, CDR1 is SGHRS and CDR2 is YFSETQ. CDR3 bases: TGCGCCAGCAGCTTGGCCTCGGACACAAGGGAGCAGTACTTC. Translation: CASSLASDTREQYF.

The V and J genes are TRBV5-4 and TRBJ1-1; D perhaps matches TRBD1 (5 bases). This CDR3 comprises 15 residues. V was trimmed by 5 bases and J by 2 bases, leaving 16 bases between them. Germline CDR1 SGHNT, CDR2 YYREEE (reference sequence). The CDR3 is CASRKERGGNTEAFF. The CDR3 coding sequence is TGTGCCAGCAGAAAAGAACGGGGGGGAAACACTGAAGCTTTCTTT.

V is TRBV7-2 and J is TRBJ2-3, with a tentative D call TRBD2 (6 bases). The CDR3 sequence is 15 residues long. Deletions cut 6 bases from V and 8 bases from J, with 21 bases between. Germline V lookup: CDR1 SGHTA, CDR2 FQGNSA. CDR3 sequence reads: CASSTSGGAPGTQYF. The CDR3 DNA reads TGTGCCAGCAGTACCTCCGGGGGAGCACCGGGTACGCAGTATTTT. The full variable domain, completed using reference TRBV7-2 and TRBJ2-3, is GAGVSQSPSNKVTEKGKDVELRCDPISGHTALYWYRQSLGQGLEFLIYFQGNSAPDKSGLPSDRFSAERTGGSVSTLTIQRTQQEDSAVYLCASSTSGGAPGTQYFGPGTRLTVL.

This clone was seen only once. V is TRBV7-3 and J is TRBJ2-5; TRBD1 might be the D (6 bases). The V gene lost 2 bases and the J gene lost 5 bases, with 15 bases spanning the gap. This CDR3 comprises 15 residues. Germline V CDR1 and CDR2: SGHTA, FQGTGA. CDR3 in amino acids: CASSLYGGRGETQYF. For the CDR3, the DNA is TGTGCCAGCAGCTTATATGGGGGCCGCGGGGAGACCCAGTACTTC.

This rearrangement joins TRBV7-9 to TRBJ2-7, with 9 bases aligning to TRBD2. This CDR3 contains 15 residues. Trimming took 4 bases from V and 7 from J; bases not matched to a gene: 11. In germline, CDR1 is SEHNR, CDR2 FQNEAQ (reference sequence). CDR3 in amino acids: CASSSNPAGGGEQYF. CDR3 in DNA: TGTGCCAGCAGCTCGAACCCCGCGGGGGGGGGAGAGCAGTACTTC.

Of note for this clone: This likely came from a read error, as a far larger clone is one base away. The gene calls are TRBV11-2 and TRBJ2-3; no reliable D call. Per the germline V gene, CDR1 is SGHAT and CDR2 is FQNNGV. The CDR3 sequence is 13 residues long. The V end was cut by 0 bases, the J end by 6 bases, with 7 bases between. CDR3 residues: CASSLERRDTQYF. DNA for the CDR3: TGTGCCAGCAGCTTAGAGCGGCGGGATACGCAGTATTTT.

The V call is TRBV28, the J call TRBJ2-3; 7 bases map to TRBD2. The CDR3 loop spans 15 amino acids. V shed 2 bases, J shed 7 bases, and the junction held 9 bases outside the gene matches. Germline values: CDR1 MDHEN, CDR2 SYDVKM. CDR3 sequence: CASSLAWPSGNTQYF. DNA for the CDR3: TGTGCCAGCAGTTTAGCTTGGCCTAGCGGTAATACGCAGTATTTT. Supplemented by reference TRBV28 and TRBJ2-3, the full variable domain reads DVKVTQSSRYLVKRTGEKVFLECVQDMDHENMFWYRQDPGLGLRLIYFSYDVKMKEKGDIPEGYSVSREKKERFSLILESASTNQTSMYLCASSLAWPSGNTQYFGPGTRLTVL.

This clone has just one count. The chain employs TRBV23-1 and TRBJ2-5, with no clear D. TRBV23-1 is classed as an ORF, of uncertain function. Trimming removed 0 bases at V and 0 bases at J, with 11 bases between. The CDR3 is 16 residues long. The CDR3, as DNA: TGCGCCAGCAGTCAATCGATCTACAGAGACCAAGAGACCCAGTACTTC. Amino acids: CASSQSIYRDQETQYF.

This clone was observed once. V and J are TRBV7-8 and TRBJ1-6; unclear D gene. The CDR3 length is 16 residues. Germline V CDR1 and CDR2: SGHVS, FQNEAQ. The ends were cut back, 1 base at V and 6 bases at J, with 13 bases in the middle. CDR3 loop: CASSLVGRGSNSPLHF. CDR3 sequence (DNA): TGTGCCAGCAGCTTAGTGGGCAGAGGCTCTAATTCACCCCTCCACTTT.